This T cell receptor (beta chain) came from a study of blood T cell repertoires in COVID-19 (dated by TCRdb to the early 2020s). For context, the study as a whole: Samples from collaborators originated in the United States, Italy and Spain and spanned both the acute and convalescent phases of COVID-19. Samples were obtained from the ongoing ImmuneRACE study (first 160 participants) and from 1,254 subjects provided by 6 global collaborators. The repertoires were released in a freely available public database meant as a resource for research on the immune response to SARS-CoV-2. Where available, HLA class I and class II types were obtained from metadata supplied by the sample provider rather than from assay-based typing. Nearly every sample came with metadata listing a de-identified subject ID, COVID-19 status, age in years and sex. The material from the prospective study consisted of cDNA or gDNA derived from T cells, B-cell-depleted T cells, or PBMCs. Subjects who had been exposed to COVID-19, were actively infected with it, or had recovered from it provided the deeply sampled blood TCRbeta repertoires that made up the dataset.

Comment on this clone: The antigen it binds to is not known. No much larger clone is present one base from it, and per-base qualities are unavailable.

On the study overall, not on this receptor specifically: The amount of clinical and demographic metadata varied by source and participant and was provided uncurated.

Spanning cysteine to phenylalanine, the CDR3 consists of 14 amino acids. Just the 42-base CDR3 DNA is kept, in frame starting at base 1. The germline V end is reduced by 6 bases and the J end by 3 bases; junction bases left unmatched: 6. Sequences MDHEN (CDR1) and SYDVKM (CDR2) are obtained from the germline V gene. Another Seattle source contributed samples from volunteer blood donors who had recovered from COVID-19. The collaborating institutions used their own protocols to collect whole blood in K2EDTA tubes. For TCRbeta analysis, collaborators shipped samples in one of three forms: frozen whole blood, isolated PBMCs, or DNA extracted from either of those sample types. TCRbeta CDR3 regions were amplified from genomic DNA by means of the immunoSEQ Assay, a bias-controlled multiplex PCR. From the authors' description of their analysis: The number of nucleated cells in each sample was estimated by amplification of reference gene primers within the assay. Sequence reads were collapsed and filtered to measure the absolute abundance of every unique TCRbeta CDR3 rearrangement. For each sample, productive Simpson clonality was calculated by taking the square root of Simpson's diversity index across productive rearrangements. Sourced from immuneACCESS, this table was stored by TCRdb with only in-frame sequences that have V and J called. A share of the clones is absent; for the studies checked, an unresolved V gene accounts for under half, and the remainder has no known explanation. V and J calls and clone size are those listed in that table; D and trimming were worked out from the DNA. This sample is represented by approximately 150,000 clones; about nine tenths of them were singletons. Clones ranked in the top ten supply over 3.5% of the sample.

The receptor chain draws on TRBV28 and TRBJ1-2; 8 junctional bases match TRBD1. This receptor was obtained from a woman aged 60-75 years who had recovered from COVID-19. Sequenced: peripheral blood. The DNA is as follows: TGTGCCAGCAGCCTCGGGGACAGGTACTATGGCTACACCTTC. Its translation reads: CASSLGDRYYGYTF.